The next 11 T cell receptor beta chains were all read from a single sample in a study of cytotoxic CD8 clonotypes in ibrutinib-treated CLL. Measured with immunoSEQ multiplex PCR; TCRdb has only the in-frame clones, and not every one. The sample consists of approximately 20,000 clones, about 84% of them appearing once. The sequenced sample was PBMCs, obtained before ibrutinib treatment. All receptors come from a human donor with chronic lymphocytic leukemia.

The rearrangement links TRBV6-5 to TRBJ1-6, with TRBD1 matching 8 bases. V dropped 6 bases and J dropped 7; count of bases not matched to a gene: 5. The V gene's germline CDR1 is MNHEY and CDR2 SVGAGI. CDR3 length equals 14 residues. The CDR3 reads CASRTDRGNSPLHF. CDR3 coding DNA: TGTGCCAGCAGGACCGACAGGGGAAATTCACCCCTCCACTTT.

V usage is TRBV9 and J usage is TRBJ1-6; D gene unclear. The V end lost 0 bases, the J end lost 9 bases, and 7 bases lay between the germline ends. CDR3 length: 13 residues. Germline assignment: CDR1 SGDLS and CDR2 YYNGEE. This CDR3 reads CASSVVGGSPLHF. For the CDR3, the DNA is TGTGCCAGCAGCGTAGTAGGTGGTTCACCCCTCCACTTT. The full variable domain, in which reference TRBV9 and TRBJ1-6 provide the parts outside the CDR3, is DSGVTQTPKHLITATGQRVTLRCSPRSGDLSVYWYQQSLDQGLQFLIQYYNGEERAKGNILERFSAQQFPDLHSELNLSSLELGDSALYFCASSVVGGSPLHFGNGTRLTVT.

This clone was detected a few times. The rearrangement uses TRBV7-8 and TRBJ1-2; 7 nucleotides line up with TRBD1. Trimming took 4 bases from V and 7 from J; bases not matched to a gene: 6. The germline V gene encodes CDR1 SGHVS and CDR2 FQNEAQ. CDR3 length: 13 residues. The DNA of the CDR3 is TGTGCCAGCAGCTACGACAGGGAGGGTGGCTACACCTTC. This codes for CASSYDREGGYTF. Drawing the rest from reference TRBV7-8 and TRBJ1-2, the complete variable domain is GAGVSQSPRYKVAKRGQDVALRCDPISGHVSLFWYQQALGQGPEFLTYFQNEAQLDKSGLPSDRFFAERPEGSVSTLKIQRTQQEDSAVYLCASSYDREGGYTFGSGTRLTVV.

V and J are TRBV6-6 and TRBJ2-3; D is unresolved. This CDR3 comprises 12 residues. Germline V lookup: CDR1 MNHNY, CDR2 SVGAGI (reference sequence). V gave up 0 bases and J gave up 7 bases, with 5 bases separating them. The CDR3 DNA reads TGTGCCAGCAGTTACTCGAGCCATACGCAGTATTTT. Amino acid sequence: CASSYSSHTQYF.

This sequence joins TRBV5-5 and TRBJ1-5; 7 bases line up with TRBD1. The CDR3 has 15 amino acids. Germline CDR1 is SGHKS and CDR2 is YYEKEE (reference sequence). The V gene end was trimmed by 4 bases and the J gene end by 0 bases; junction bases not matched to a gene: 4. In DNA, the CDR3 is TGTGCCAGCAGCGGAACAGGGGATAGCAATCAGCCCCAGCATTTT. This codes for CASSGTGDSNQPQHF.

This CDR3 is CAIRKDSQETQYF. CDR3 nucleotide sequence: TGTGCCATCAGGAAGGACTCCCAAGAGACCCAGTACTTC. This sequence joins TRBV10-3 and TRBJ2-5; the D gene is possibly TRBD2 (5 bases). Germline V gene lookup returns CDR1 ENHRY and CDR2 SYGVKD. The ends were cut back, 6 bases at V and 1 base at J, with 9 bases in the middle. This CDR3 is 13 amino acids long.

This chain connects TRBV27 to TRBJ2-5; TRBD1 aligns across 10 bases. Looked up from germline, CDR1 is MNHEY and CDR2 is SMNVEV (reference sequence). The ends lost 6 bases at V and 2 bases at J; junction bases unmatched: 3. This CDR3 spans 14 amino acids. The CDR3 sequence: CASSRDRGQETQYF. For the CDR3, the DNA is TGTGCCAGCAGCCGGGACAGGGGACAAGAGACCCAGTACTTC.

This chain uses TRBV14 with TRBJ1-4; D unclear. The CDR3 runs to 12 residues. V lost 4 bases, J lost 8 bases, and 8 bases lay in between. The germline V gene has CDR1 SGHDN and CDR2 FVKESK. CDR3 amino acids: CASSRSREKLFF. The CDR3 nucleotides read TGTGCCAGCAGCCGCAGCCGGGAAAAACTGTTTTTT.

The chain recombines TRBV30 with TRBJ1-3; 7 bases map to TRBD1. Germline loops: CDR1 GTSNPN, CDR2 SVGIG (reference sequence). The CDR3 spans 14 residues. The junction had 10 bases not matched to a gene; V was cut back by 3 bases and J by 8 bases. CDR3 in DNA: TGTGCCTGGAGCCGTCGACAGGGAAGGGACACCATATATTTT. Translating gives CAWSRRQGRDTIYF.

The chain recombines TRBV5-1 with TRBJ2-6; 12 nucleotides line up with TRBD2. This CDR3 spans 20 amino acids. Germline lookup yields CDR1 SGHRS and CDR2 YFSETQ. The junction had 12 bases not matched to a gene; V was cut back by 5 bases and J by 0 bases. CDR3 sequence (DNA): TGCGCCAGCAGGTCCGCCCTACTAGCGGGGGGATCCTCTGGGGCCAACGTCCTGACTTTC. Encoded protein: CASRSALLAGGSSGANVLTF.

The gene calls are TRBV6-5 and TRBJ1-3; the match to TRBD1 covers 7 bases. The length of the CDR3 is 13 residues. Losses at the gene ends were 6 bases for V and 6 bases for J; bases not matched to a gene: 5. Germline V lookup: CDR1 MNHEY, CDR2 SVGAGI. CDR3 residues: CASSKDRANTIYF. CDR3 DNA: TGTGCCAGCAGCAAAGACAGGGCAAACACCATATATTTT.